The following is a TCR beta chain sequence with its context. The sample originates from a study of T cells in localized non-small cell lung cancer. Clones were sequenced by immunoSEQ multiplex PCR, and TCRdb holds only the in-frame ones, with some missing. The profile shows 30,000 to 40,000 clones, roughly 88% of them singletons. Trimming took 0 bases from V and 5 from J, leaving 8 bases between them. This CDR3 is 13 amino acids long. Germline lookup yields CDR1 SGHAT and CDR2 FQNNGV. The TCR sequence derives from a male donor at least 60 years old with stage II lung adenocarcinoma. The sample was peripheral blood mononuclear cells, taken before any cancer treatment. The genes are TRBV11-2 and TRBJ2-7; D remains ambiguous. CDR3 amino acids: CASSLDRGDEQYF. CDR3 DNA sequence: TGTGCCAGCAGCTTAGATCGTGGGGACGAGCAGTACTTC.